The rows below give T cell receptor beta chains drawn from one sample of a study of beta chain features in type 1 diabetes. This table comes from immunoSEQ multiplex PCR, and its TCRdb copy is limited to in-frame clones, with some not included. The sample comprises under 300,000 clones, 15% to 20% of which are singletons, and about 0.085% rests with the top ten. The sample was naive CD4+ T cells from blood. Source of these receptors: a man younger than 45 with type 1 diabetes. Each CDR3 is given with its conserved first and last residue. The D gene is left open where the match is weak. Expanded clones get a size class; other rows say once, few or many, or leave the size out.

TRBJ2-1	TRBV29-1	-	TRBD2	TGCAGCGCCAGGACTAGCGGGAGGCCTAATGAGCAGTTCTTC	CSARTSGRPNEQFF
TRBJ1-1	TRBV29-1	-	-	TGCAGCGTTGAGAGCCGGTTCACTGAAGCTTTCTTT	CSVESRFTEAFF
TRBJ2-1	TRBV9	few	-	TGTGCCAGCAGTGTGACGGGAAGTAGTAATGAGCAGTTCTTC	CASSVTGSSNEQFF
TRBJ1-2	TRBV4-2	-	TRBD1	TGTGCCAGCAGCCCTACCGCGGGACAGGTGAGCTATGGCTACACCTTC	CASSPTAGQVSYGYTF
TRBJ2-2	TRBV5-1	few	-	TGCGCCAGCAGCTTTCCTCGGGATTCGAACACCGGGGAGCTGTTTTTT	CASSFPRDSNTGELFF
TRBJ2-3	TRBV6-5	few	TRBD2	TGTGCCAGCAGACTAACTAGCGGGAGGGCAGATACGCAGTATTTT	CASRLTSGRADTQYF
TRBJ2-1	TRBV9	-	TRBD2	TGTGCCAGCAGGGTTAGCGGGAGTTCCAATGAGCAGTTCTTC	CASRVSGSSNEQFF
TRBJ2-7	TRBV4-3	-	-	TGCGCCAGCAGCCAAGAAAGGGGTTGGGAGCAGTACTTC	CASSQERGWEQYF
TRBJ2-1	TRBV5-1	-	TRBD1	TGCGCCAGCAGCATCGGGACAGCGGTTTACAATGAGCAGTTCTTC	CASSIGTAVYNEQFF
TRBJ2-4	TRBV7-2	few	-	TGTGCCAGCAGCTTGTTGACAGAGACCATTCAGTACTTC	CASSLLTETIQYF
TRBJ2-3	TRBV18	few	TRBD1	TGTGCCAGCTCACCACCCGGGACAGGGAGCACAGATACGCAGTATTTT	CASSPPGTGSTDTQYF
TRBJ2-1	TRBV5-1	few	-	TGCGCCAGCAGCTTGGATGGGGCTATGGATTACAATGAGCAGTTCTTC	CASSLDGAMDYNEQFF
TRBJ1-1	TRBV30	few	-	TGTGCCTGGAGAATTCGGCTTGAAGCTTTCTTT	CAWRIRLEAFF
TRBJ1-2	TRBV29-1	few	-	TGCAGCGTTGAAGAGTATCTAAGTGGCTACACCTTC	CSVEEYLSGYTF
TRBJ2-2	TRBV7-2	few	TRBD2	TGTGCCAGCAGCTTTGCGGGAGGGCCGGTCGGGGAGCTGTTTTTT	CASSFAGGPVGELFF
TRBJ2-7	TRBV15	-	TRBD1	TGTGCCACCAGCACCCGGGACAGAGCGTACGAGCAGTACTTC	CATSTRDRAYEQYF
TRBJ1-1	TRBV14	-	-	TGTGCCAGCAGCCATGGGGAGAACACTGAAGCTTTCTTT	CASSHGENTEAFF
TRBJ2-7	TRBV7-6	few	-	TGTGCCAGCAGCTTAGCCCCCGGGAACGAGCAGTACTTC	CASSLAPGNEQYF
TRBJ2-7	TRBV4-3	few	-	TGCGCCAGCAGCCCTGGACAAGATCGGGGCTACGAGCAGTACTTC	CASSPGQDRGYEQYF
TRBJ2-1	TRBV29-1	few	TRBD2	TGCAGCGTTGGAGACCCTAGCGGGAGCCCCTCCTACAATGAGCAGTTCTTC	CSVGDPSGSPSYNEQFF
TRBJ2-7	TRBV18	-	-	TGTGCCAGCTCACCACGCGGAGAGAACCACGAGCAGTACTTC	CASSPRGENHEQYF
TRBJ2-5	TRBV5-1	-	-	TGCGCCAGCAGCTTGGAAGCGGCGGAGACCCAGTACTTC	CASSLEAAETQYF
TRBJ2-1	TRBV5-1	-	-	TGCGCCAGCAGCTTGTGGGCCGGGACTGCGACCTACAATGAGCAGTTCTTC	CASSLWAGTATYNEQFF
TRBJ2-7	TRBV7-9	few	TRBD2	TGTGCCAGCACACTCTTGGGACTAGCGGGAGCCGCTAACGAGCAGTACTTC	CASTLLGLAGAANEQYF
TRBJ2-3	TRBV29-1	few	-	TGCAGCGTGGGGAGAATTATTACAGATACGCAGTATTTT	CSVGRIITDTQYF
TRBJ1-1	TRBV4-1	-	-	TGCGCCAACAGCCAAGATTCAGCCAGGAGTACTGAAGCTTTCTTT	CANSQDSARSTEAFF